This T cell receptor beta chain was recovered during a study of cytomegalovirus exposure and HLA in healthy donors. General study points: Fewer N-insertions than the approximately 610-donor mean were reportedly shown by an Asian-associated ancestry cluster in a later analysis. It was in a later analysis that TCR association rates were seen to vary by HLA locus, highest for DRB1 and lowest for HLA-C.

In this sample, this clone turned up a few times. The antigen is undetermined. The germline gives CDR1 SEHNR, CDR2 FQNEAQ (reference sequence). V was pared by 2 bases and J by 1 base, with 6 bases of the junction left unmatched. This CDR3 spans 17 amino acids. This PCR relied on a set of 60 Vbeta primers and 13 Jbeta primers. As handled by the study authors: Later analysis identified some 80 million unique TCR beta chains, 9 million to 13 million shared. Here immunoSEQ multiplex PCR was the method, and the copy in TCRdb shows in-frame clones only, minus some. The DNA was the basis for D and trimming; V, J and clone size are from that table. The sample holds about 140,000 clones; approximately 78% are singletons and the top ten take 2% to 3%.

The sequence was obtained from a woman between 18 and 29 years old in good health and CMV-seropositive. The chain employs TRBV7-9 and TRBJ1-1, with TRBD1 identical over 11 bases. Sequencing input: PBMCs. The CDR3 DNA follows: TGTGCCAGCAGCTTAAGCGGACAGGGGGCCGGGAACACTGAAGCTTTCTTT. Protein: CASSLSGQGAGNTEAFF. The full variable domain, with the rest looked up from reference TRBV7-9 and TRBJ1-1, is DTGVSQNPRHKITKRGQNVTFRCDPISEHNRLYWYRQTLGQGPEFLTYFQNEAQLEKSRLLSDRFSAERPKGSFSTLEIQRTEQGDSAMYLCASSLSGQGAGNTEAFFGQGTRLTVV.